In this sample, the clone carrying this T cell receptor beta chain turned up many times. Its antigen remains unidentified. The data derive from a study of CD8 T cells in ankylosing spondylitis. Whole-study results and caveats: A TCR beta motif made of 7 to 9 highly homologous variants seemed typical of ankylosing spondylitis blood. Some motif variants had been reported before (in reactive arthritis synovial fluid and blood).

TCRdb re-analysed the 5' RACE reads in MiXCR, keeping a single row per CDR3 protein. The sample records about 540,000 distinct CDR3 sequences, about 13% being singletons. The CDR3 is made up of 14 amino acids. Germline values: CDR1 SGHAT, CDR2 FQNNGV. The ends were cut back, 0 bases at V and 8 bases at J, with 11 bases in the middle. The V and J genes are TRBV11-2 and TRBJ2-1, with a possible D match to TRBD1 (5 bases). The TCR originated in a male donor with ankylosing spondylitis. Source material: blood, either unsorted or a sorted T cell fraction (not recorded which). This CDR3 reads CASSLDWMTDEQFF. The CDR3 nucleotides are TGTGCCAGCAGCTTAGATTGGATGACAGATGAGCAGTTCTTC.